The following is a TCR beta chain sequence with its context. Its antigen is unknown. Primers for the PCR totalled 60 Vbeta and 13 Jbeta. Profiled with immunoSEQ multiplex PCR; TCRdb holds only in-frame clones, not every one. The repertoire holds approximately 240,000 clones, with 77% as singletons. The record originates from a study of cytomegalovirus exposure and HLA in healthy donors. Germline V gene sequence: CDR1 SGHRS, CDR2 YFSETQ. The CDR3 runs to 15 residues. V was clipped by 1 base and J by 7 bases; unmatched bases: 10. The study, taken as a whole, reports: What was likely a sequencing artifact was a cluster of highly shared sequence variants. Productive status was seen about 90% or about 30% of the time for most TCR beta V segments in an earlier analysis.

This sequence originates from a woman between 55 and 75 years old in good health and CMV-seropositive. The specimen sequenced was PBMCs. This rearrangement joins TRBV5-1 to TRBJ1-2, with 7 bases that match TRBD1. CDR3 in DNA: TGCGCCAGCAGCTTGTCAACAGGGGCTTATCGTGGCTACACCTTC. Amino acids: CASSLSTGAYRGYTF.